Listed below are T cell receptor beta chains from one sample, sequenced in a study of blood T cell repertoires in COVID-19. The repertoire was sequenced with immunoSEQ multiplex PCR; TCRdb's copy has only in-frame clones and lacks some. The sample lists about 210,000 clones, around four fifths occurring once. The sample consisted of peripheral blood. These receptors were obtained from a woman in her fifties or sixties with acute or convalescent COVID-19. The CDR3 runs from the conserved cysteine through the conserved F or W. The order of the fields is clone size, D gene, V gene, J gene, CDR3 DNA, CDR3 protein. A D gene is named only where the DNA matches it firmly. Part of the rows lack a size; the others show once, few, many or a class for expanded clones.

size: once
D: TRBD2
V: TRBV19
J: TRBJ2-7
DNA: TGTGCCAGTGGGCGAGCGGGAGTCGAGCAGTACTTC
CDR3: CASGRAGVEQYF

size: -
D: -
V: TRBV18
J: TRBJ2-2
DNA: TGTGCCAGCTCACCATTTAGACTAGAGGCGCCGCGCTTTGCCGGGGAGCTGTTTTTT
CDR3: CASSPFRLEAPRFAGELFF

size: once
D: TRBD2
V: TRBV27
J: TRBJ2-3
DNA: TGTGCCAGCAGGTCCGGGGGGGATACGCAGTATTTT
CDR3: CASRSGGDTQYF

size: -
D: TRBD1
V: TRBV5-6
J: TRBJ2-7
DNA: TGTGCCAGCAGCTTTGGTTTAGCCGGGACAGGCTCTAACGAGCAGTACTTC
CDR3: CASSFGLAGTGSNEQYF

size: once
D: TRBD2
V: TRBV5-8
J: TRBJ2-1
DNA: TGTGCCAGCAGCCTCGGGACTAGCGGTAACAATGAGCAGTTCTTC
CDR3: CASSLGTSGNNEQFF

size: once
D: TRBD2
V: TRBV7-6
J: TRBJ2-7
DNA: TGTGCCAGCAGCTTAGTCCCGGGACTACCCGTGCACTACATCTCCTACGAGCAGTACTTC
CDR3: CASSLVPGLPVHYISYEQYF

size: -
D: -
V: TRBV28
J: TRBJ2-7
DNA: TGTGCCAGCAGTTTCCGTCGACGGGCCTACGAGCAGTACTTC
CDR3: CASSFRRRAYEQYF

size: -
D: -
V: TRBV25-1
J: TRBJ1-4
DNA: TGTGCCAGCAGTGGCGGGGGGGTCATCGAAAAACTGTTTTTT
CDR3: CASSGGGVIEKLFF

size: -
D: -
V: TRBV7-9
J: TRBJ2-3
DNA: TGTGCCAGCAGTGACACACGAGGGTCAGTGAATACGCAGTATTTT
CDR3: CASSDTRGSVNTQYF

size: -
D: -
V: TRBV10-1
J: TRBJ1-1
DNA: TGCGCCAGCAGTAGACAAAAGAACACTGAAGCTTTCTTT
CDR3: CASSRQKNTEAFF